This T cell receptor beta chain stems from a study of PD-1 blockade in classical Hodgkin lymphoma. Study-wide results and caveats: It was among complete responders that baseline diversity resembled that of newly diagnosed patients. Newly diagnosed patients reportedly had lower baseline TCR diversity than healthy donors.

This clone was recorded a few times. Its antigen remains unidentified. Repertoires were generated with immunoSEQ multiplex PCR, while TCRdb's copy carries only in-frame clones and drops some. This repertoire shows 7,000 to 7,500 clones, roughly three quarters found once; its top ten account for about 42%. Time point indicated: cycle 4 day 1 (C4D1), after 6 weeks of nivolumab. The patients all showed relapse after autologous stem cell transplantation, while their brentuximab vedotin exposure varied. The V gene's germline CDR1 is MNHEY and CDR2 SVGAGI. Trimming removed 0 bases at V and 2 bases at J, with 8 bases between. The CDR3 loop spans 15 amino acids.

This sequence originates from a human donor with classical Hodgkin lymphoma. Sequenced here: peripheral blood mononuclear cells (PBMCs), sampled before the fourth cycle of nivolumab. The gene calls are TRBV6-5 and TRBJ2-1; D is perhaps TRBD2 (6 bases). CDR3: CASSYSGGAYNEQFF. Written as DNA, the CDR3 is TGTGCCAGCAGTTACTCTGGCGGGGCCTACAATGAGCAGTTCTTC.